This entry lists 9 T cell receptor beta chains sequenced from one sample in a study of blood T cell repertoires in COVID-19. Assay: immunoSEQ multiplex PCR; the TCRdb copy retains only in-frame clones and omits some. The data show about 68,000 clones, with more than 70% seen just once and around 9.5% held by the top ten. The material sequenced was peripheral blood. All receptors come from a man in his fifties or sixties with active COVID-19.

The chain combines TRBV10-3 with TRBJ2-3; D is possibly TRBD2 (6 bases). The CDR3 length is 14 residues. Between the trimmed V and J ends, which lost 4 bases and 4 bases, there was a span of 12 bases. CDR1 ENHRY and CDR2 SYGVKD come from the germline V gene. The CDR3 DNA sequence: TGTGCCATCAGTGGATCGGGAGTAGCAGATACGCAGTATTTT. This codes for CAISGSGVADTQYF.

The CDR3 sequence: CATEQGFYEQYF. Written as DNA, the CDR3 is TGTGCCACAGAGCAGGGGTTTTACGAGCAGTACTTC. The chain combines TRBV25-1 with TRBJ2-7; weak D call: TRBD1 (6 bases). Germline-derived CDR1 and CDR2 are MGHDK and SYGVNS. The CDR3 sequence is 12 residues long. V lost 10 bases, J lost 4 bases, and 14 bases lay in between.

This chain uses TRBV9 with TRBJ2-3; D might be TRBD2 (6 bases). The V gene lost 1 base and the J gene lost 1 base, with 10 bases spanning the gap. Germline lookup yields CDR1 SGDLS and CDR2 YYNGEE. CDR3 length equals 15 residues. In DNA form, the CDR3 reads TGTGCCAGCAGCGTATCCGGGAGCGGCACAGATACGCAGTATTTT. It specifies CASSVSGSGTDTQYF.

The J gene is TRBJ1-2, the V gene TRBV7-2; D is undetermined. V lost 1 base and J lost 4, with 10 bases in between. The length of the CDR3 is 14 residues. Per germline, CDR1 SGHTA and CDR2 FQGNSA. DNA for the CDR3: TGTGCCAGCAGCTTAGGACATTCTGCCTATGGCTACACCTTC. Amino acids: CASSLGHSAYGYTF. Based on the CDR3 plus reference TRBV7-2 and TRBJ1-2, the full variable domain is GAGVSQSPSNKVTEKGKDVELRCDPISGHTALYWYRQSLGQGLEFLIYFQGNSAPDKSGLPSDRFSAERTGGSVSTLTIQRTQQEDSAVYLCASSLGHSAYGYTFGSGTRLTVV.

The genes are TRBV2 and TRBJ2-1; 8 nucleotides line up with TRBD2. V lost 5 bases and J lost 9; bases outside the gene matches: 6. Germline CDR1 and CDR2: SNHLY and FYNNEI. This CDR3 comprises 13 residues. The CDR3 loop reads CASSTLSGSEQFF. The CDR3 DNA reads TGTGCCAGCAGTACCCTCAGCGGGAGTGAGCAGTTCTTC. The full variable domain, in which reference TRBV2 and TRBJ2-1 provide the parts outside the CDR3, is EPEVTQTPSHQVTQMGQEVILRCVPISNHLYFYWYRQILGQKVEFLVSFYNNEISEKSEIFDDQFSVERPDGSNFTLKIRSTKLEDSAMYFCASSTLSGSEQFFGPGTRLTVL.

This chain links TRBV12-3 or TRBV12-4 with TRBJ1-3; D perhaps matches TRBD1 (5 bases). This CDR3 is built from 12 residues. Trimming took 3 bases from V and 7 from J, leaving 7 bases between them. The CDR3 spells CASSFGGNTIYF. The DNA for the CDR3 is TGTGCCAGCAGTTTTGGGGGGAACACCATATATTTT.

The J gene is TRBJ2-2, the V gene TRBV6-4, with 9 bases identical to TRBD2. The CDR3 covers 16 residues. Looked up from germline, CDR1 is MRHNA and CDR2 is SNTAGT. Trimming cost V 6 bases and J 0 bases; bases outside gene matches: 5. The CDR3 region has the DNA TGTGCCAGCAGCAAACGACTAGCGGCGAACACCGGGGAGCTGTTTTTT. It specifies CASSKRLAANTGELFF.

The J gene is TRBJ2-2, the V gene TRBV9; D uncertain. Germline loops: CDR1 SGDLS, CDR2 YYNGEE. The V gene lost 0 bases and the J gene lost 7 bases, with 13 bases spanning the gap. The CDR3 spans 15 residues. DNA of the CDR3: TGTGCCAGCAGCGTAGCTACCTTTAATGGCGGGGAGCTGTTTTTT. The encoded protein is CASSVATFNGGELFF.

The rearrangement links TRBV7-2 to TRBJ2-1, with D tentatively TRBD1 (5 bases). The CDR3 runs 15 residues. In germline, CDR1 is SGHTA, CDR2 FQGNSA. Trimming took 4 bases from V and 3 from J, leaving 13 bases between them. Here the CDR3 reads CASSSGPTVYNEQFF. For the CDR3, the DNA is TGTGCCAGCAGCTCTGGGCCGACAGTCTACAATGAGCAGTTCTTC.